This T cell receptor (beta chain) was identified during a study of technical replicates of blood from several donors. In its sample, this clone was seen once. Measured with immunoSEQ multiplex PCR; TCRdb has only the in-frame clones, and not every one. Of about 66,000 clones in the sample, approximately 89% were seen once. Trimming stripped 6 bases from V and 2 bases from J, with 13 bases between. The CDR3 spans 14 residues. From germline, CDR1 is KGHSH and CDR2 LQKENI. The chain has TRBV18 and TRBJ1-2; D might be TRBD1 (5 bases). The specimen was PBMCs. The TCR originated in a human donor in good health. Some clones in this sample may be carry-over from other donors' samples. CDR3 in amino acids: CASSSAEGNYGYTF. In nucleotides, the CDR3 is TGTGCCAGCTCCTCCGCGGAGGGGAACTATGGCTACACCTTC.